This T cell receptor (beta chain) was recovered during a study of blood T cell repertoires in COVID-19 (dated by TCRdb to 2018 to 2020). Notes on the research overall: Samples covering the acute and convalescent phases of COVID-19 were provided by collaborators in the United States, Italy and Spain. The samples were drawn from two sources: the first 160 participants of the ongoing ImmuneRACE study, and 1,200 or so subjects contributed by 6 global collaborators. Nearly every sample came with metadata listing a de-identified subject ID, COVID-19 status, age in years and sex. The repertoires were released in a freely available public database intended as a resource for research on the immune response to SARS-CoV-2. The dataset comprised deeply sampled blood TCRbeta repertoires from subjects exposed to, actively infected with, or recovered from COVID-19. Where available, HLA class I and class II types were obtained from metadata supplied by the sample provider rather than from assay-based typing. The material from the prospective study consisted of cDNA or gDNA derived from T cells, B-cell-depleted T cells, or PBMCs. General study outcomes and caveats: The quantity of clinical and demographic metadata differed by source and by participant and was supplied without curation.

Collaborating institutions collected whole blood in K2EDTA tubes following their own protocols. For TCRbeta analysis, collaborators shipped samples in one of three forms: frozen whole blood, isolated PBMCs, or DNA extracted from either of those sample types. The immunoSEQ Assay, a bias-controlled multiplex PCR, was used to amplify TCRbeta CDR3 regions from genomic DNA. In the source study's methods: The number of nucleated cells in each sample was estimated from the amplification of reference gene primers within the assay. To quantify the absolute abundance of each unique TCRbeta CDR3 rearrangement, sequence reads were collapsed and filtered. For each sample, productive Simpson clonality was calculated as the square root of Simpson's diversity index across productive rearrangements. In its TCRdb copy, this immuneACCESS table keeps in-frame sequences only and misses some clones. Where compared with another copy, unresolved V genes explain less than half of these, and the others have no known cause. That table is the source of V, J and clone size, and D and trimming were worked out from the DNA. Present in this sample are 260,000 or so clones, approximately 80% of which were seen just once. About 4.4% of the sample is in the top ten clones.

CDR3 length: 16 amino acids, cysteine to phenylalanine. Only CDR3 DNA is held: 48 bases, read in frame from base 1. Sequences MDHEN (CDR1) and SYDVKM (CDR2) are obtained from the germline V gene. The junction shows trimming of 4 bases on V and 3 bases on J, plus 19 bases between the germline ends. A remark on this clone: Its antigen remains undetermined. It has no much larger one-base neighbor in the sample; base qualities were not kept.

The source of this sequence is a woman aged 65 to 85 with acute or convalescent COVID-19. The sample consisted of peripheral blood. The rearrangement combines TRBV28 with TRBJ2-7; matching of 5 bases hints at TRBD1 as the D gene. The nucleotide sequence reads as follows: TGTGCCAGCAGTTCATACCAGGGCCACCAGGGCTACGAGCAGTACTTC. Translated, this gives CASSSYQGHQGYEQYF.